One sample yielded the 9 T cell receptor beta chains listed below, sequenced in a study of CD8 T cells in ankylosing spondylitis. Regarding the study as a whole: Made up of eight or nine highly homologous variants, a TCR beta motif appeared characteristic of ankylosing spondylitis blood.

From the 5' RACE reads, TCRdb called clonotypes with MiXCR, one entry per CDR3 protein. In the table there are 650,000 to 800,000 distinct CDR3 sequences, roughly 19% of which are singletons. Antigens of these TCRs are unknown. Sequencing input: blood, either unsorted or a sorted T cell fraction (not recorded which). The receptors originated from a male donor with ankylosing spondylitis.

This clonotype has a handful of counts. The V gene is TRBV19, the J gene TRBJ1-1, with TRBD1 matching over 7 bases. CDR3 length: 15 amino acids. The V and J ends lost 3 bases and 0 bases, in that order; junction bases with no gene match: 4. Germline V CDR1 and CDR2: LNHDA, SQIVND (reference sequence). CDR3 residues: CASSIPTGVNTEAFF. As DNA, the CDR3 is TGTGCCAGTAGTATCCCTACAGGGGTGAACACTGAAGCTTTCTTT.

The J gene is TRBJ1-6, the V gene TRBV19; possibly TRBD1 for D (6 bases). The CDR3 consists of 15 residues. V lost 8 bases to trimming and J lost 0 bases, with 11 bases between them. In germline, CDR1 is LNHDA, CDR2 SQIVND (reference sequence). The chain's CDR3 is CASRTASSYNSPLHF. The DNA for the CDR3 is TGTGCCAGTCGGACAGCGAGCTCCTATAATTCACCCCTCCACTTT. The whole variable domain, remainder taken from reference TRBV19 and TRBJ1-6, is DGGITQSPKYLFRKEGQNVTLSCEQNLNHDAMYWYRQDPGQGLRLIYYSQIVNDFQKGDIAEGYSVSREKKESFPLTVTSAQKNPTAFYLCASRTASSYNSPLHFGNGTRLTVT.

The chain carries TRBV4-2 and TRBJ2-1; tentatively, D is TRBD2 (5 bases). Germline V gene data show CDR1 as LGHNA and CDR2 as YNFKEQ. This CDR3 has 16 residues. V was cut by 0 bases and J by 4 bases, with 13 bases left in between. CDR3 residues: CASSQDLASLYNEQFF. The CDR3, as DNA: TGTGCCAGCAGCCAAGATCTCGCTAGCCTTTACAATGAGCAGTTCTTC.

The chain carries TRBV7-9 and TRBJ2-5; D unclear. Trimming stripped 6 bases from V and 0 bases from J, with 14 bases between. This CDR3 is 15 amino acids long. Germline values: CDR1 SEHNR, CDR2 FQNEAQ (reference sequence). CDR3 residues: CASSPPPEYQETQYF. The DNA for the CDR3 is TGTGCCAGCAGTCCGCCCCCAGAGTACCAAGAGACCCAGTACTTC.

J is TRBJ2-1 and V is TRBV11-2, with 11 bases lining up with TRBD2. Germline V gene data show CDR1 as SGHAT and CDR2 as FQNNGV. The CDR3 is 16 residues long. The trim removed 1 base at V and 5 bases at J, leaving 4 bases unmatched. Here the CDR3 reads CASSLVVAGGNNEQFF. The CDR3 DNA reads TGTGCCAGCAGCTTAGTAGTAGCGGGGGGGAACAATGAGCAGTTCTTC.

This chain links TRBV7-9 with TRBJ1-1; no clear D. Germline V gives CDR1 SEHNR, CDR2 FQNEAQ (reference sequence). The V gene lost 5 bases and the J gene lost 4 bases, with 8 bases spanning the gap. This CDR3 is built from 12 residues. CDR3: CASSRWITEAFF. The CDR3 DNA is TGTGCCAGCAGCCGCTGGATCACTGAAGCTTTCTTT.

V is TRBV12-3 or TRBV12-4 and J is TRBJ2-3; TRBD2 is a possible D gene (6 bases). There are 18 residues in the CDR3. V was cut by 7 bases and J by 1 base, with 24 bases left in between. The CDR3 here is CASTLSTPRGFGTDTQYF. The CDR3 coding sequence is TGTGCCAGCACCCTATCTACCCCCCGGGGGTTCGGCACAGATACGCAGTATTTT.

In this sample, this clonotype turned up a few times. CDR3 DNA sequence: TGTGCCAGCAGTTTAATCGGCAGGTCTGAAGCTTTCTTT. Amino acid sequence: CASSLIGRSEAFF. The chain couples TRBV28 to TRBJ1-1; D unclear. Germline V CDR1 and CDR2: MDHEN, SYDVKM. The V gene lost 2 bases and the J gene lost 6 bases, with 10 bases spanning the gap. This CDR3 is built from 13 residues.

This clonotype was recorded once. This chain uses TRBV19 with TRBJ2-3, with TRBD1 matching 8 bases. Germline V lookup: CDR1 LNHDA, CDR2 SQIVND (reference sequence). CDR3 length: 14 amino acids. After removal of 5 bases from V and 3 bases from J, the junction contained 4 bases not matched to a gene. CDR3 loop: CASSQQGATDTQYF. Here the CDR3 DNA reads TGTGCCAGTAGTCAGCAGGGGGCAACAGATACGCAGTATTTT.